This T cell receptor (beta chain) was captured in a study of blood T cell repertoires in COVID-19. Turning to the study itself: Both acute and convalescent COVID-19 samples were obtained from the United States, Italy and Spain.

The CDR3 totals 13 residues. Trimming at V came to 10 bases and at J to 7 bases, leaving 8 bases not matched to a gene. Germline V gene lookup returns CDR1 MRHNA and CDR2 SNTAGT. Membership in each cohort depended on participant-reported clinical history. Data came from immunoSEQ multiplex PCR; TCRdb stores just in-frame clones and leaves some out. The repertoire includes roughly 190,000 clones, roughly 82% of them detected once, and around 5.5% sits in the top ten. The sequence was collected from a woman aged 55 to 70 with acute COVID-19. Specimen: PBMCs or T cells enriched from blood (not recorded which). The V and J genes are TRBV6-4 and TRBJ2-3, with TRBD1 matching 10 bases. The DNA of the CDR3 is TGTGCCATCCCGACAGGGGGCGTAAATACGCAGTATTTT. Translated, it gives CAIPTGGVNTQYF.